These 16 T cell receptor beta chains share one sample of origin, sequenced in a study of identical twins (TCRdb year 2016). Library generation was performed with 5' RACE. Sequencing was performed on an Illumina HiSeq 2000. Through fastp at Q25 and MiXCR, TCRdb rebuilt clones from the public reads, retaining in-frame beta chains. Every entry covers one CDR3 protein and lists the most common genes and DNA from its rows. The sample includes roughly 470,000 distinct CDR3 sequences, with 13% to 15% observed a single time. The ten most abundant clones make up more than 0.8% of the sample. In addition, the sample was reused for a study of yellow fever vaccine responses in identical twins.

The sequenced sample was CD4+ T cells sorted from blood. Source of these receptors: a woman between 18 and 29 years old in good health.

This clonotype turned up a few times. The rearrangement links TRBV2 to TRBJ1-6, with 8 bases aligning to TRBD1. V dropped 6 bases and J dropped 8; count of bases not matched to a gene: 12. Germline loops: CDR1 SNHLY, CDR2 FYNNEI. The CDR3 extends over 16 amino acids. CDR3 in DNA: TGTGCCAGCAGGAAGAGGACAGGGTACTCCGATTCACCCCTCCACTTT. Its translation is CASRKRTGYSDSPLHF.

This rearrangement joins TRBV2 to TRBJ2-3; no clear D. The CDR3 sequence is 12 residues long. Trimming shortened V by 2 bases and J by 6 bases, and 6 bases separated the two germline ends. The V gene's germline CDR1 is SNHLY and CDR2 FYNNEI. The CDR3: CASSEQGDTQYF. The CDR3 bases are TGTGCCAGCAGTGAACAAGGGGATACGCAGTATTTT.

The chain recombines TRBV6-5 with TRBJ1-2, with 8 bases identical to TRBD1. CDR3 length: 16 amino acids. CDR1 is MNHEY and CDR2 is SVGAGI in the germline V gene. The trim removed 0 bases at V and 8 bases at J, leaving 11 bases unmatched. Here the CDR3 reads CASSYSGGQGAVGYTF. CDR3 DNA sequence: TGTGCCAGCAGTTACTCTGGGGGGCAGGGGGCAGTAGGCTACACCTTC.

This chain uses TRBV2 with TRBJ2-1, with D maybe TRBD2 (6 bases). Trimming left V 6 bases short and J 9 bases short, with 21 bases between. This CDR3 comprises 15 residues. Germline loops: CDR1 SNHLY, CDR2 FYNNEI. In DNA, the CDR3 is TGTGCCAGCAGCGAATCGACTAGTAGGTCGGCTGAGCAGTTCTTC. This sequence encodes CASSESTSRSAEQFF. The variable domain in full, completed from reference TRBV2 and TRBJ2-1, reads EPEVTQTPSHQVTQMGQEVILRCVPISNHLYFYWYRQILGQKVEFLVSFYNNEISEKSEIFDDQFSVERPDGSNFTLKIRSTKLEDSAMYFCASSESTSRSAEQFFGPGTRLTVL.

This rearrangement joins TRBV2 to TRBJ2-3; D remains unclear. Per germline, CDR1 SNHLY and CDR2 FYNNEI. This CDR3 region has 13 residues. V gave up 11 bases and J gave up 2 bases, with 14 bases separating them. This chain's CDR3 is CAQQNRLTDTQYF. DNA for the CDR3: TGTGCCCAGCAGAACAGACTCACAGATACGCAGTATTTT.

The V and J genes are TRBV29-1 and TRBJ2-1; TRBD2 matches at 8 bases. There are 13 residues in the CDR3. Trimming at V came to 5 bases and at J to 7 bases, leaving 7 bases not matched to a gene. Germline V CDR1 and CDR2: SQVTM, ANQGSEA. The CDR3 loop reads CSVPREGRNEQFF. DNA of the CDR3: TGCAGCGTTCCCCGGGAGGGTCGGAATGAGCAGTTCTTC.

J is TRBJ2-1 and V is TRBV5-1; D is uncertain. Trimming removed 4 bases at V and 4 bases at J, with 12 bases between. The CDR3 length is 14 residues. From germline, CDR1 is SGHRS and CDR2 YFSETQ. CDR3 nucleotides: TGCGCCAGCAGCAGGTGGCAGGATTACAATGAGCAGTTCTTC. This translates into CASSRWQDYNEQFF.

This clonotype turned up a few times. The chain uses TRBV20-1 and TRBJ2-7; D possibly corresponds to TRBD1 (5 bases). Germline CDR1 DFQATT, CDR2 SNEGSKA (reference sequence). This CDR3 spans 14 amino acids. Trimming removed 6 bases at V and 0 bases at J, with 15 bases between. Written as DNA, the CDR3 is TGCAGTGCCCCCAGGTGGACAAACTCCTACGAGCAGTACTTC. This codes for CSAPRWTNSYEQYF.

This rearrangement joins TRBV7-2 to TRBJ2-3; 7 bases are a match to TRBD1. After removal of 0 bases from V and 4 bases from J, the junction contained 7 bases not matched to a gene. The CDR3 contains 16 residues. Germline CDR1 SGHTA, CDR2 FQGNSA. CDR3 in amino acids: CASSLASGGEADTQYF. The CDR3, as DNA: TGTGCCAGCAGCTTAGCCTCAGGGGGAGAGGCAGATACGCAGTATTTT.

Only a few counts were recorded for this clonotype. This chain connects TRBV11-2 to TRBJ2-3, with a weak D call TRBD2 (6 bases). Trimming stripped 5 bases from V and 2 bases from J, with 29 bases between. The CDR3 sequence is 20 residues long. Germline CDR1 reads SGHAT; CDR2 reads FQNNGV. The CDR3 DNA reads TGTGCCAGCAGCCGAGTAGGGCGGGGCCTTAAGACTAGGTCCACAGATACGCAGTATTTT. This codes for CASSRVGRGLKTRSTDTQYF. The entire variable domain, with the rest obtained from reference TRBV11-2 and TRBJ2-3, is as follows: EAGVAQSPRYKIIEKRQSVAFWCNPISGHATLYWYQQILGQGPKLLIQFQNNGVVDDSQLPKDRFSAERLKGVDSTLKIQPAKLEDSAVYLCASSRVGRGLKTRSTDTQYFGPGTRLTVL.

This clonotype was recorded a few times. The gene calls are TRBV7-2 and TRBJ2-2; 8 bases match TRBD1. CDR3 length equals 16 residues. The ends lost 3 bases at V and 1 base at J; junction bases unmatched: 4. From germline, CDR1 is SGHTA and CDR2 FQGNSA. CDR3 loop: CASSLQGAQNTGELFF. The CDR3 DNA follows: TGTGCCAGCAGCTTGCAGGGGGCGCAGAACACCGGGGAGCTGTTTTTT.

The V and J genes are TRBV6-1 and TRBJ1-5; D remains ambiguous. CDR1 is MNHNS and CDR2 is SASEGT in the germline V gene. The CDR3 totals 15 residues. The V and J ends lost 7 bases and 7 bases respectively, with 20 bases between them. The CDR3 loop reads CASTPTGSLGQPQHF. The CDR3 region has the DNA TGTGCCAGCACCCCAACCGGGTCCCTGGGACAGCCCCAGCATTTT.

This clonotype has a handful of counts. The chain is built from TRBV28 and TRBJ2-3, with 7 nucleotides matching TRBD2. Germline CDR1 and CDR2: MDHEN and SYDVKM. The V gene end was trimmed by 6 bases and the J gene end by 1 base; junction bases not matched to a gene: 10. The CDR3 runs 16 residues. DNA for the CDR3: TGTGCCAGCAGCTCTAGCGGCGGACTGGGCACAGATACGCAGTATTTT. Its translation: CASSSSGGLGTDTQYF.

This chain joins TRBV5-1 and TRBJ2-7; 9 bases are a match to TRBD2. Germline V gene lookup returns CDR1 SGHRS and CDR2 YFSETQ. Trimming removed 0 bases from V and 7 bases from J; junction bases left unmatched: 14. The CDR3 consists of 17 residues. CDR3 sequence: CASSLAPLAGGRNEQYF. CDR3 sequence (DNA): TGCGCCAGCAGCTTGGCACCTCTCGCGGGAGGGCGGAATGAGCAGTACTTC.

The chain combines TRBV28 with TRBJ2-7, with 7 bases that match TRBD1. V trimming: 7 bases; J trimming: 0 bases; junction bases outside the gene matches: 6. This CDR3 has 14 residues. Per germline, CDR1 MDHEN and CDR2 SYDVKM. The DNA of the CDR3 is TGTGCCAGCAAAACACAGGGGTTCTCCTACGAGCAGTACTTC. Translating it yields CASKTQGFSYEQYF. The variable domain in full, completed from reference TRBV28 and TRBJ2-7, reads DVKVTQSSRYLVKRTGEKVFLECVQDMDHENMFWYRQDPGLGLRLIYFSYDVKMKEKGDIPEGYSVSREKKERFSLILESASTNQTSMYLCASKTQGFSYEQYFGPGTRLTVT.

The V call is TRBV15, the J call TRBJ2-3, with 8 bases fitting TRBD2. Germline values: CDR1 LNHNV, CDR2 YYDKDF (reference sequence). The trim removed 1 base at V and 1 base at J, leaving 7 bases unmatched. This CDR3 comprises 17 residues. The CDR3 DNA sequence: TGTGCCACCAGCAGAGGATCAGCGGGAGCGCGCACAGATACGCAGTATTTT. Translating it yields CATSRGSAGARTDTQYF.